The entry that follows covers one T cell receptor (beta chain) sequence. The antigen is undetermined. Some clones are missing from TCRdb's copy, which holds only in-frame ones; the method was immunoSEQ multiplex PCR. The table lists approximately 28,000 clones, approximately 93% of them singletons. The sample belongs to a study of OX40 agonist ivuxolimab in advanced cancers. Across the study: An anti-OX40 (CD134) antibody with agonistic activity, ivuxolimab, was administered to patients.

The CDR3 extends over 15 amino acids. The germline gives CDR1 SGHNT, CDR2 YYREEE (reference sequence). V lost 0 bases to trimming and J lost 0 bases, with 6 bases between them. General study results and limits: Some nonresponders additionally presented with little normalized T-cell clonal expansion.

Sequences were derived from CD4+ or CD8+ T cells sorted from blood, sampled in a trial of the OX40 agonist ivuxolimab. The rearrangement links TRBV5-4 to TRBJ1-4; no firm D call. This TCR derives from an adult with an advanced solid tumor such as melanoma, head and neck, liver or kidney cancer. The CDR3 nucleotides are TGTGCCAGCAGCTTGGAGGGCGCAACTAATGAAAAACTGTTTTTT. It translates to CASSLEGATNEKLFF. Looking up the rest from reference TRBV5-4 and TRBJ1-4 gives the full variable domain: ETGVTQSPTHLIKTRGQQVTLRCSSQSGHNTVSWYQQALGQGPQFIFQYYREEENGRGNFPPRFSGLQFPNYSSELNVNALELDDSALYLCASSLEGATNEKLFFGSGTQLSVL.